The next 31 T cell receptor beta chains were all read from a single sample in a study of blood T cell repertoires in COVID-19. TCRdb's copy holds only in-frame clones and misses some; the assay was immunoSEQ multiplex PCR. The sample has about 140,000 clones, 80% to 90% seen once. Sequencing input: peripheral blood. These receptor sequences come from a woman in her forties with acute or convalescent COVID-19.

The genes are TRBV5-1 and TRBJ2-1; D is unclear. This CDR3 spans 14 amino acids. The ends were cut back, 2 bases at V and 3 bases at J, with 9 bases in the middle. Looked up from germline, CDR1 is SGHRS and CDR2 is YFSETQ. CDR3 region: CASSFSRVYNEQFF. In DNA, the CDR3 is TGCGCCAGCAGCTTCTCCCGGGTCTACAATGAGCAGTTCTTC. The full variable domain, its missing parts supplied by reference TRBV5-1 and TRBJ2-1, is KAGVTQTPRYLIKTRGQQVTLSCSPISGHRSVSWYQQTPGQGLQFLFEYFSETQRNKGNFPGRFSGRQFSNSRSEMNVSTLELGDSALYLCASSFSRVYNEQFFGPGTRLTVL.

V gene TRBV7-7 combines with J gene TRBJ2-5, with TRBD1 matching 9 bases. The CDR3 runs to 15 residues. V shed 5 bases, J shed 5 bases, and the junction held 9 bases outside the gene matches. Germline V gives CDR1 SSHAT, CDR2 FNYEAQ (reference sequence). CDR3 sequence reads: CASSPDRGGSETQYF. CDR3 DNA sequence: TGTGCCAGCAGCCCGGACAGGGGCGGGTCGGAGACCCAGTACTTC.

This clone occurred once. The rearrangement joins TRBV2 to TRBJ1-4; no firm D call. From germline, CDR1 is SNHLY and CDR2 FYNNEI. This CDR3 comprises 14 residues. Trimming shortened V by 4 bases and J by 3 bases, and 9 bases separated the two germline ends. CDR3 bases: TGTGCCAGCAGTGGGCGGGGAGCTAATGAAAAACTGTTTTTT. This sequence encodes CASSGRGANEKLFF.

This chain uses TRBV4-1 with TRBJ1-2, with TRBD1 as a possible D gene (5 bases). V lost 0 bases to trimming and J lost 7 bases, with 12 bases between them. CDR1 MGHRA and CDR2 YSYEKL come from the germline V gene. This CDR3 has 14 amino acids. CDR3 sequence: CASSQEARVPGYTF. The DNA for the CDR3 is TGCGCCAGCAGCCAAGAGGCCAGGGTACCTGGCTACACCTTC.

The rearrangement links TRBV27 to TRBJ1-6, with D unresolved. The germline V and J ends were trimmed by 6 bases and 7 bases, with 7 bases remaining between them. Germline V lookup: CDR1 MNHEY, CDR2 SMNVEV (reference sequence). The CDR3 is made up of 12 amino acids. CDR3 DNA sequence: TGTGCCAGCAGATATTCGAATTCACCCCTCCACTTT. Translating gives CASRYSNSPLHF.

The chain recombines TRBV30 with TRBJ1-5; 8 nucleotides align to TRBD1. Germline V CDR1 and CDR2: GTSNPN, SVGIG (reference sequence). Trimming removed 7 bases from V and 4 bases from J; junction bases left unmatched: 9. The CDR3 is 14 residues long. The CDR3 region has the DNA TGTGCCTTCGGGACAGGAGGCCCTAATCAGCCCCAGCATTTT. It specifies CAFGTGGPNQPQHF.

This clone was detected a few times. The chain is built from TRBV15 and TRBJ1-1; no clear D gene. The CDR3 has 15 residues. CDR1 is LNHNV and CDR2 is YYDKDF in the germline V gene (reference sequence). The CDR3 DNA reads as TGTGCGACCGCCCTCATACGGAGCTTAAACTATGAAGCTTTCTTT. Protein sequence: CATALIRSLNYEAFF.

V gene TRBV6-5 combines with J gene TRBJ1-1; 7 nucleotides line up with TRBD1. Germline V CDR1 and CDR2: MNHEY, SVGAGI. The CDR3 length is 14 residues. Germline trimming cut 8 bases from V and 6 bases from J; bases unmatched to any gene: 12. The CDR3 here is CASFDRALFAEAFF. The CDR3 coding sequence is TGTGCCAGCTTCGACAGGGCCCTTTTCGCTGAAGCTTTCTTT.

The chain employs TRBV6-2 or TRBV6-3 and TRBJ1-1; possibly TRBD1 for D (6 bases). The germline V gene has CDR1 MNHEY and CDR2 SVGEGT. The V and J ends lost 5 bases and 7 bases respectively, with 11 bases between them. CDR3 length equals 12 residues. The CDR3 protein is CASSHRDVEAFF. For the CDR3, the DNA is TGTGCCAGCAGTCACAGGGATGTTGAAGCTTTCTTT.

The J gene is TRBJ1-5, the V gene TRBV12-5; possibly TRBD1 for D (5 bases). V lost 5 bases to trimming and J lost 1 base, with 24 bases between them. The CDR3 extends over 19 amino acids. Per the germline V gene, CDR1 is LGHNT and CDR2 is FRNRAP. CDR3 region: CASGDFRLAGPLSNQPQHF. The DNA of the CDR3 is TGTGCTAGTGGTGACTTCAGGCTGGCAGGGCCTTTAAGCAATCAGCCCCAGCATTTT.

This chain connects TRBV5-1 to TRBJ1-2; D is possibly TRBD1 (5 bases). Germline CDR1 reads SGHRS; CDR2 reads YFSETQ. The germline V and J ends were trimmed by 4 bases and 7 bases, with 17 bases remaining between them. This CDR3 has 14 residues. The CDR3 protein is CASSIRQGLTGYTF. The CDR3 bases are TGCGCCAGCAGCATTCGTCAGGGTCTAACTGGCTACACCTTC. The full variable domain, rest sourced from reference TRBV5-1 and TRBJ1-2, is KAGVTQTPRYLIKTRGQQVTLSCSPISGHRSVSWYQQTPGQGLQFLFEYFSETQRNKGNFPGRFSGRQFSNSRSEMNVSTLELGDSALYLCASSIRQGLTGYTFGSGTRLTVV.

The V and J genes are TRBV4-2 and TRBJ1-1, with D maybe TRBD1 (6 bases). In germline, CDR1 is LGHNA, CDR2 YNFKEQ. Trimming removed 0 bases at V and 7 bases at J, with 21 bases between. The CDR3 runs to 17 residues. The CDR3 reads CASSQDQVVRGAGEAFF. CDR3 coding DNA: TGTGCCAGCAGCCAAGATCAAGTCGTACGGGGGGCTGGTGAAGCTTTCTTT.

The CDR3 DNA follows: TGTGCCAGCAGCTCAGGGGTACCCTACGAGCAGTACTTC. Translating it yields CASSSGVPYEQYF. The chain links TRBV7-2 to TRBJ2-7; possibly TRBD1 for D (6 bases). Germline lookup yields CDR1 SGHTA and CDR2 FQGNSA. CDR3 length: 13 residues. V lost 4 bases to trimming and J lost 2 bases, with 9 bases between them.

CDR3 bases: TGTGCCAGCAGCAATACTGACAGGTACGAGCAGTACTTC. It encodes CASSNTDRYEQYF. The genes are TRBV13 and TRBJ2-7; possible D gene TRBD1, 6 bases. The CDR3 sequence is 13 residues long. CDR1 and CDR2 from the germline V gene are PRHDT and FYEKMQ (reference sequence). Trimming removed 5 bases from V and 4 bases from J, with 12 bases in between. Filled out from reference TRBV13 and TRBJ2-7, the complete variable domain reads AAGVIQSPRHLIKEKRETATLKCYPIPRHDTVYWYQQGPGQDPQFLISFYEKMQSDKGSIPDRFSAQQFSDYHSELNMSSLELGDSALYFCASSNTDRYEQYFGPGTRLTVT.

The chain carries TRBV30 and TRBJ2-1, with TRBD2 matching over 8 bases. CDR3 length equals 13 residues. The germline V gene encodes CDR1 GTSNPN and CDR2 SVGIG (reference sequence). Trimming took 2 bases from V and 6 from J; bases not matched to a gene: 3. The CDR3 DNA sequence: TGTGCCTGGAGTCATAGCGGGATCAATGAGCAGTTCTTC. This gives the protein CAWSHSGINEQFF.

This chain uses TRBV3-1 (or the pseudogene TRBV3-2) with TRBJ2-4; D call uncertain. This CDR3 is 12 amino acids long. Germline V gene sequence: CDR1 LGHDT, CDR2 YNNKEL (reference sequence). Trimming cost V 1 base and J 8 bases, with 6 bases left between them. For the CDR3, the DNA is TGTGCCAGCAGCCAAGTTTTAGACATTCAGTACTTC. It encodes CASSQVLDIQYF.

The chain couples TRBV6-5 to TRBJ1-2, with D uncertain. The CDR3 totals 13 residues. The V gene's germline CDR1 is MNHEY and CDR2 SVGAGI. Trimming left V 7 bases short and J 8 bases short, with 17 bases between. CDR3 DNA sequence: TGTGCCAGCATGACTCTCTTCGAAGTGGGCTACACCTTC. Protein sequence: CASMTLFEVGYTF.

This clone turned up a few times. The CDR3 DNA reads as TGCGCCAGCAGCCAAGGAGCGGGAGCGTTCTACGAGCAGTACTTC. Protein: CASSQGAGAFYEQYF. The chain couples TRBV4-3 to TRBJ2-7; 8 nucleotides line up with TRBD2. Trimming removed 1 base from V and 3 bases from J; junction bases left unmatched: 5. The CDR3 runs to 15 residues. The germline CDR1 and CDR2 sequences are LGHNA and YSLEER.

The chain employs TRBV30 and TRBJ1-2, with TRBD1 matching over 7 bases. Looked up from germline, CDR1 is GTSNPN and CDR2 is SVGIG (reference sequence). CDR3 length: 15 amino acids. V shed 3 bases, J shed 4 bases, and the junction held 11 bases outside the gene matches. CDR3 loop: CAWSGTRGRRYGYTF. The CDR3 coding sequence is TGTGCCTGGAGCGGTACAAGGGGGCGTCGCTATGGCTACACCTTC.

The J gene is TRBJ2-7, the V gene TRBV18; TRBD2 aligns across 7 bases. J was trimmed by 2 bases and V by 0 bases; bases with no gene match: 1. Germline V gene lookup returns CDR1 KGHSH and CDR2 LQKENI. This CDR3 is built from 14 residues. This chain's CDR3 is CASSPPGGAYEQYF. The DNA for the CDR3 is TGTGCCAGCTCACCACCGGGGGGGGCCTACGAGCAGTACTTC.

The sample holds a few counts of this clone. This sequence joins TRBV15 and TRBJ2-1; 7 nucleotides line up with TRBD1. This CDR3 is 14 amino acids long. V shed 1 base and J 8 bases; nucleotides not matched to a gene: 5. The germline gives CDR1 LNHNV, CDR2 YYDKDF (reference sequence). The CDR3 DNA reads as TGTGCCACCAGCAGAGTGAGACAGGGCCATGAGCAGTTCTTC. Translating it yields CATSRVRQGHEQFF.

The chain joins TRBV11-2 to TRBJ2-4, with 8 bases identical to TRBD2. V gave up 4 bases and J gave up 5 bases; unmatched junction bases: 7. This CDR3 region has 15 residues. CDR1 is SGHAT and CDR2 is FQNNGV in the germline V gene. The CDR3 loop reads CASSSYLLAENIQYF. The CDR3 nucleotides read TGTGCCAGCAGCTCCTACTTACTAGCGGAAAACATTCAGTACTTC.

The J gene is TRBJ1-1, the V gene TRBV18; D may be TRBD1 (5 bases). This CDR3 region has 14 residues. The V gene's germline CDR1 is KGHSH and CDR2 LQKENI. V lost 1 base, J lost 0 bases, and 6 bases lay in between. In nucleotides, the CDR3 is TGTGCCAGCTCACCACAGGGGATGAACACTGAAGCTTTCTTT. Protein sequence: CASSPQGMNTEAFF.

V usage is TRBV27 and J usage is TRBJ2-1; D not certain. Germline V gene data show CDR1 as MNHEY and CDR2 as SMNVEV (reference sequence). V was clipped by 3 bases and J by 5 bases, with 14 bases between them. CDR3 size: 15 residues. CDR3 in DNA: TGTGCCAGCAGTTTCGATTCTCAACCTAACAATGAGCAGTTCTTC. Translating it yields CASSFDSQPNNEQFF.

The chain has TRBV3-1 (or the pseudogene TRBV3-2) and TRBJ2-3; D is perhaps TRBD2 (5 bases). Germline CDR1 reads LGHDT; CDR2 reads YNNKEL (reference sequence). V dropped 3 bases and J dropped 2 bases, with 12 bases sitting between them. This CDR3 is built from 15 residues. Here the CDR3 reads CASSQLAVVTDTQYF. The CDR3 DNA is TGTGCCAGCAGCCAGCTAGCCGTAGTCACAGATACGCAGTATTTT.

The rearrangement links TRBV18 to TRBJ2-5; 11 nucleotides agree with TRBD2. The CDR3 sequence is 14 residues long. Trimming removed 5 bases from V and 10 bases from J; junction bases left unmatched: 9. The germline CDR1 and CDR2 sequences are KGHSH and LQKENI. The CDR3 loop is CASSSTSGKYRQYF. In DNA form, the CDR3 reads TGTGCCAGCTCATCGACTAGCGGGAAGTATCGCCAGTACTTC.

The V and J genes are TRBV4-1 and TRBJ1-3; weak D call: TRBD1 (6 bases). CDR1 MGHRA and CDR2 YSYEKL come from the germline V gene. V was trimmed by 6 bases and J by 0 bases, leaving 9 bases between them. The length of the CDR3 is 14 residues. The CDR3 here is CASSTGPSGNTIYF. Written as DNA, the CDR3 is TGCGCCAGCAGTACAGGGCCCTCTGGAAACACCATATATTTT.

This clone has more than one count but fewer than ten. The gene calls are TRBV13 and TRBJ1-4, with no clear D. CDR3 size: 13 residues. V lost 1 base, J lost 3 bases, and 3 bases lay in between. CDR1 and CDR2 (germline): PRHDT, FYEKMQ (reference sequence). The CDR3 is CASSLAANEKLFF. The CDR3 DNA sequence: TGTGCCAGCAGCTTAGCGGCTAATGAAAAACTGTTTTTT. Full variable domain (remainder filled in from reference TRBV13 and TRBJ1-4): AAGVIQSPRHLIKEKRETATLKCYPIPRHDTVYWYQQGPGQDPQFLISFYEKMQSDKGSIPDRFSAQQFSDYHSELNMSSLELGDSALYFCASSLAANEKLFFGSGTQLSVL.

CDR3 amino acids: CSVVGRARTLSSYEQYF. For the CDR3, the DNA is TGCAGCGTTGTAGGCAGGGCACGGACCTTAAGCTCCTACGAGCAGTACTTC. This sequence joins TRBV29-1 and TRBJ2-7; maybe TRBD1 (5 bases). The CDR3 is made up of 17 amino acids. V shed 4 bases and J shed 0 bases, with 22 bases lying between them. The germline gives CDR1 SQVTM, CDR2 ANQGSEA.

This chain links TRBV7-8 with TRBJ2-7; 7 nucleotides agree with TRBD1. CDR3 size: 14 residues. The germline gives CDR1 SGHVS, CDR2 FQNEAQ. With V trimmed by 5 bases and J by 6 bases, 10 bases remained unmatched. CDR3 sequence reads: CASSARRQGFEQYF. The CDR3 DNA sequence: TGTGCCAGCAGCGCGAGGCGACAGGGTTTCGAGCAGTACTTC.

The genes are TRBV6-6 and TRBJ2-3; perhaps TRBD2 as D (5 bases). CDR3 size: 16 residues. Germline V CDR1 and CDR2: MNHNY, SVGAGI (reference sequence). V was pared by 0 bases and J by 1 base, with 11 bases between. Here the CDR3 DNA reads TGTGCCAGCAGTTACTCGAGGGTGGAAGGCACAGATACGCAGTATTTT. This codes for CASSYSRVEGTDTQYF.